This T cell receptor beta chain derives from a study of cytomegalovirus exposure and HLA in healthy donors (dated by TCRdb to about 2017). A note on the overall study: An earlier analysis of roughly 630 of the donors reported approximately 270 Gb of sequence data and some 120 million unique TCR beta sequences from 190 million or so T cells. About 320 gigabases of sequencing data and approximately 84 million unique TCR sequences were included in an early release covering roughly 600 HLA-typed donors. Among the roughly 390 genotyped donors, approximately 76% belonged to the genetic ancestry cluster associated with self-reported Caucasian donors. The study was designed to test whether signatures of past pathogen exposure could be identified by cataloging public T cell receptors. Using immunosequencing, the study profiled T cell repertoires from around 680 subjects and related those repertoires to cytomegalovirus serostatus. A separate validation cohort of over 95 different subjects was used in addition to the roughly 670-subject first cohort. To predict cytomegalovirus infection status, the study brought together high-throughput TCR immunosequencing, statistical association of individual TCRs with disease status, and machine learning. A later analysis re-analyzed previously published TCR beta repertoires from 500 to 700 donors and added high-resolution HLA genotyping to study TCR occurrence patterns. Rather than using new phenotypic data, the later analysis identified candidate immune exposures from TCR beta sequences and from how often those sequences occurred across donors. In an earlier analysis of 500 to 650 of the donors, high-throughput TCR beta sequencing was used to judge whether each TCR beta V gene segment behaved as functional or pseudogenic. Alongside the repertoire data, information on donor age, sex, ethnicity and CMV serostatus was compiled. A later genetic analysis took genome-wide SNP genotypes for about 65% of the 666 donors and used that subset as a discovery cohort. Every discovery cohort repertoire had been produced on one sequencing platform. HLA typing included class I and class II loci at four-digit resolution. Typing coverage differed by locus: A, B, C, DRB1 and DQB1 were typed in about 620-630 donors, DQA1 in about 550, DPA1 in nearly 610, and DPB1 in 472. Several DR-DQ haplotypes were treated as single units for association and clustering because of strong linkage in the cohort. On average, roughly 200,000 unique TCR beta nucleotide sequences were sequenced per donor among a few hundred genotyped donors of the cohort, with roughly 19% of those sequences being non-productive.

V is pruned by 2 bases and J by 4 bases, leaving 7 bases of the junction without a gene match. Per the germline V gene, WSHSY is the CDR1 and SAAADI is the CDR2. The CDR3 starts with the cysteine, ends with the phenylalanine, and has 16 residues. Only CDR3 DNA is held: 48 bases, read in frame from base 1. The cohort was made up of approximately 670 healthy bone marrow donors. At the time of sampling, every cohort member was nominally healthy, though immune exposures that went unrecorded were likely present. The donor tested CMV seronegative, placing the donor among the 350 to 400 seronegative members of the cohort. A peripheral blood sample was provided by each donor, and peripheral blood mononuclear cells were used for TCR beta sequencing. The Qiagen DNeasy Blood Extraction Kit was used to extract genomic DNA from the blood cell samples. Library preparation was by the immunoSEQ multiplex PCR assay. A mixture of 60 forward primers for TCR Vbeta segments and 13 reverse primers for TCR Jbeta segments was used in the multiplex PCR. The CDR3 region of rearranged TCR beta genes was amplified from genomic DNA by a multiplex PCR assay. The amplified TCR beta libraries were sequenced on the Illumina HiSeq System as 87-base-pair reads. The source study handled its data this way. A later analysis tallied about 77 million unique TCR beta chains across the 666 repertoires, and 10 million to 11 million of those chains were shared by two or more donors. Raw reads were error-corrected and collapsed into unique sequences by a nearest-neighbor algorithm in which closely related sequences were merged to remove PCR and sequencing errors. V, D and J gene segments were assigned by aligning CDR3 sequences to IMGT reference sequences. For a sequence to be retained, a match of at least six nucleotides to both a V gene segment and a J gene segment was required. A rearrangement counted as productive if the CDR3 had no stop codons and remained in frame with V and J, and every other rearrangement counted as non-productive. CDR3 was defined according to IMGT convention as the region running from the second conserved V-encoded cysteine to the conserved J-encoded phenylalanine. In an earlier analysis of just under 600 of the donors, sequences lacking an unambiguous match to a single V gene segment were excluded. An earlier analysis of approximately 590 of the donors called V segments functional above 56.7% productive rearrangements and segregating when the between-donor standard deviation exceeded 5%. A statistical classification framework was built to diagnose cytomegalovirus status from the catalog of TCR beta chain sequences. In a later analysis, TCR nucleotide sequences were compared against IMGT/GENE-DB human TR gene sequences so that V and J genes could be assigned. A later analysis assigned CDR3 sequences and most-parsimonious VDJ recombination scenarios with the TCRdist pipeline. In a later analysis, each TCR beta chain was defined by its CDR3 amino acid sequence together with its V-gene family, and reads lacking a unique V-gene family were excluded. In a later analysis, some 600 highly shared, low-generation-probability nucleotide sequences were removed to address suspected cross-contamination and a sequencing artifact. A later analysis calculated a clonal expansion index for each public chain from normalized within-repertoire ranks of inferred template counts. A later analysis computed generation probabilities with a VDJ recombination model fitted to out-of-frame rearrangements, and checked the results against IGoR. In a later analysis, hypergeometric tests were used to score TCR-TCR, TCR-HLA and TCR-CMV co-occurrence, with a repertoire-size bias correction applied to TCR pairs. To estimate false discovery rates, a later analysis permuted the HLA or CMV assignments 20 times. A later analysis grouped co-occurring TCRs with DBSCAN, adding TCRdist sequence similarity when clustering within HLA-allele-positive subsets. For co-occurrence clustering, repertoires with fewer than 30,000 or more than 120,000 public chains were excluded, along with roughly five repertoires with anomalous nucleotide sharing. Here the immuneACCESS table is served through TCRdb, limited to in-frame sequences with V and J called. Missing clones are a known gap in these copies; in checked studies unresolved V genes cover under half, and the rest lacks a known reason. V and J calls and clone size are as listed in that table; D and trimming were resolved from the DNA. This sample gives about 120,000 clones in total; 70% to 85% of them show up just once. Around 2% of the sample is held by the ten biggest clonotypes.

Paper-wide results and their limitations: Linkage disequilibrium might explain the correlated functional status among segregating V segments, but an unknown experimental factor could not be excluded. In a later analysis, HLA-associated TCR beta chains were found to be more clonally expanded and to have lower generation probabilities than equally common non-associated chains. A later genetic analysis associated a missense DCLRE1C variant with V-gene and J-gene trimming of TCR beta chains, and an independent cohort replicated the association. According to a later analysis, most CMV-associated TCR beta chains appeared to be HLA-restricted, and the HLA associations seemed to be driven largely by CMV exposure. It was suggested by the authors that the approach could potentially be generalized to other disease states and immunological phenotypes. A group of highly shared sequence variants was considered likely to be a technical artifact of the sequencing pipeline. When HLA alleles, especially DR and DQ, strongly co-occurred, TCR associations were difficult to assign to individual alleles. A further reported finding was that TCR beta sequences accurately predicted the HLA-A and HLA-B alleles for most subjects in the first cohort. This cohort had only TCR beta chains sequenced, and the lack of alpha or paired-chain data limited which features could be detected. Compared with the roughly 720-donor mean, donors in an Asian-associated ancestry cluster had fewer N-insertions in productive TCRs, according to a later genetic analysis. Three of the identified cytomegalovirus-associated TCR beta chains were confirmed in vitro to be specific for cytomegalovirus antigens. Most TCR sequences were observed very rarely across donors, whereas some public TCRs were present in many individuals. Some IMGT-functional V segments, including TRBV6-2 and TRBV6-3, could not be told apart with the 87-base-pair reads, so those segments were excluded. A total of 150 to 200 TCR beta chains were listed by the study as associated with cytomegalovirus. An earlier analysis of approximately 590 of the donors showed that most TCR beta V segments appeared in productive rearrangements either about 87% or about 30% of the time, which broadly matched IMGT annotations. In a later analysis, over 15,000 TCR beta sequences were associated with specific HLA alleles at a false discovery rate of 0.05. Cytomegalovirus status was reported to be diagnosed by the classifier with high specificity and sensitivity in both the original and validation cohorts. CMV serostatus was the only immune exposure information available for the cohort. The earlier analysis of nearly 600 of the donors excluded some 15 rarely observed V segments, including chromosome 9 orphons, because counts were too low. In a later analysis, several top co-occurrence clusters were reported to appear linked to parvovirus B19, influenza, CMV and Epstein-Barr virus. According to a later analysis, TCR association rates differed among HLA loci, with DRB1 alleles showing the most associated TCRs and HLA-C alleles showing the fewest. Because HLA typing was missing for some donors at each locus, association tests included only the typed subset. Roughly uniform sequencing depth across donors was assumed in presence/absence analyses, although this assumption may not hold.

A word on this clone: Which antigen it targets is not known. No base-level quality is on record; no much larger clone is a single base apart.

The source of this sequence is a young man in good health and CMV-seronegative. Material for sequencing was PBMCs. The rearranged chain carries TRBV10-2 and TRBJ1-2; TRBD1 agrees with 10 junctional bases. For the CDR3, the sequence is CASSEARTGGFYGYTF. The DNA reads as follows: TGCGCCAGCAGTGAGGCAAGGACAGGGGGTTTCTATGGCTACACCTTC.